Listed here are 7 T cell receptor beta chains from one sample, sequenced in a study of T-cell reconstitution after alpha-beta-depleted transplantation in children. During its preparation, the TCRbeta library received unique molecular identifiers. TCRdb re-derived calls from the PCR reads in MiXCR, one entry per CDR3 protein. The sample lists more than 550,000 distinct CDR3 sequences, more than 9% occurring once. Sequences were derived from PBMCs from the stem cell graft donor, sampled from the stem cell graft. The receptors come from a human donor who donated a stem cell graft to a child with acute myeloid leukemia.

The gene calls are TRBV12-3 or TRBV12-4 and TRBJ2-2; D not certain. The CDR3 consists of 15 residues. Trimming took off 1 base at V and 4 bases at J, with 10 bases between the two ends. CDR3: CASSLGGPATGELFF. DNA of the CDR3: TGTGCCAGCAGTTTAGGTGGGCCGGCCACCGGGGAGCTGTTTTTT.

At least ten counts were recorded for this clonotype. This chain joins TRBV20-1 and TRBJ2-7, with 11 bases fitting TRBD2. Germline lookup yields CDR1 DFQATT and CDR2 SNEGSKA (reference sequence). Trimming removed 3 bases from V and 4 bases from J; junction bases left unmatched: 5. The CDR3 contains 14 residues. CDR3 in amino acids: CSARLAGGRYEQYF. CDR3 bases: TGCAGTGCTAGGTTAGCGGGAGGGCGTTACGAGCAGTACTTC.

The chain carries TRBV7-9 and TRBJ2-7; 13 bases agree with TRBD2. This CDR3 region has 16 residues. The V gene end was trimmed by 5 bases and the J gene end by 1 base; junction bases not matched to a gene: 5. Germline loops: CDR1 SEHNR, CDR2 FQNEAQ (reference sequence). The CDR3 here is CASSARLAGGSYEQYF. Written as DNA, the CDR3 is TGTGCCAGCAGCGCTCGACTAGCGGGAGGTTCCTACGAGCAGTACTTC.

The table lists this clonotype with many counts. The junction departs from the called germline gene at one end, perhaps through a read error. The chain carries TRBV7-7 and TRBJ2-3; D gene unclear. Germline CDR1 SSHAT, CDR2 FNYEAQ (reference sequence). This CDR3 contains 15 residues. Written as DNA, the CDR3 is TGTGCTAGCAGCTTCGGAGCTCAAGACACAGATACGCAGTATTTT. It codes for CASSFGAQDTDTQYF.

The J gene is TRBJ2-1, the V gene TRBV6-2 or TRBV6-3, with TRBD2 matching over 7 bases. Germline V lookup: CDR1 MNHEY, CDR2 SVGEGT. Trimming removed 7 bases from V and 8 bases from J; junction bases left unmatched: 29. This CDR3 region has 20 residues. CDR3 nucleotide sequence: TGTGCCAGCACCCTCTTGGGAGGGGCGCATCCCCTAACACCATTCGATGAGCAGTTCTTC. Translated, it gives CASTLLGGAHPLTPFDEQFF.

This clonotype has at least ten counts. The chain recombines TRBV30 with TRBJ2-3; 10 nucleotides agree with TRBD2. The CDR3 extends over 16 amino acids. Germline CDR1 reads GTSNPN; CDR2 reads SVGIG (reference sequence). The J segment lost 2 bases and the V segment lost 6 bases, leaving 11 bases of the junction unmatched. DNA for the CDR3: TGTGCCTGCCGAAAAGCGGGAGGGCCTTTCACAGATACGCAGTATTTT. As protein: CACRKAGGPFTDTQYF.

This clonotype was seen repeatedly, ten times or more. The rearrangement joins TRBV12-3 or TRBV12-4 to TRBJ2-1; D is unclear. This CDR3 spans 12 amino acids. Trimming left V 3 bases short and J 8 bases short, with 8 bases between. The CDR3 sequence: CASSFGVHEQFF. Here the CDR3 DNA reads TGTGCCAGCAGTTTTGGGGTCCATGAGCAGTTCTTC.